This is a list of T cell receptor beta chains from one sample in a study of blood T cell repertoires in COVID-19. Profiling relied on immunoSEQ multiplex PCR, and the TCRdb table lists in-frame clones only, not all of them. The data show fewer than 200,000 clones, more than 75% seen once. Material: peripheral blood. The receptors come from a man between 35 and 55 years old with active or convalescent COVID-19. The CDR3 runs from the conserved cysteine through the conserved F or W. Each record gives: J gene, V gene, clone size, D gene, CDR3 protein, CDR3 DNA. The D gene is left open where the match is weak. The size field is filled for only some rows; it gives once, few, many or a size class.

J: TRBJ1-1
V: TRBV6-2/TRBV6-3
size: .
D: TRBD1
CDR3: CASSTHRGLPNTEAFF
DNA: TGTGCCAGCAGTACACACAGGGGGTTACCCAACACTGAAGCTTTCTTT

J: TRBJ1-1
V: TRBV2
size: .
D: .
CDR3: CASSEGQGTEAFF
DNA: TGTGCCAGCAGTGAGGGGCAGGGCACTGAAGCTTTCTTT

J: TRBJ1-2
V: TRBV9
size: once
D: .
CDR3: CASSAPGGEGGYTF
DNA: TGTGCCAGCAGCGCCCCGGGGGGAGAGGGTGGCTACACCTTC

J: TRBJ1-5
V: TRBV12-3/TRBV12-4
size: .
D: .
CDR3: CASSRVGNQPQHF
DNA: TGTGCCAGCAGCAGGGTAGGCAATCAGCCCCAGCATTTT

J: TRBJ2-1
V: TRBV4-3
size: .
D: .
CDR3: CASSQDYRVANEQFF
DNA: TGCGCCAGCAGCCAAGATTACAGGGTGGCCAATGAGCAGTTCTTC

J: TRBJ2-1
V: TRBV11-2
size: once
D: TRBD2
CDR3: CASSRGTSGGNNEQFF
DNA: TGTGCCAGCAGCCGCGGGACTAGCGGGGGAAACAATGAGCAGTTCTTC

J: TRBJ2-2
V: TRBV6-1
size: .
D: .
CDR3: CASSDGGPTGELFF
DNA: TGTGCCAGCAGTGACGGGGGGCCCACCGGGGAGCTGTTTTTT

J: TRBJ1-1
V: TRBV5-4
size: .
D: .
CDR3: CASSPQGGNTEAFF
DNA: TGTGCCAGCAGCCCGCAGGGTGGGAACACTGAAGCTTTCTTT

J: TRBJ2-3
V: TRBV7-2
size: few
D: TRBD2
CDR3: CASSFSGGADTQYF
DNA: TGTGCCAGCAGCTTTTCCGGGGGGGCAGATACGCAGTATTTT

J: TRBJ1-4
V: TRBV5-1
size: .
D: .
CDR3: CASSLGASNEKLFF
DNA: TGCGCCAGCAGCTTGGGGGCTTCTAATGAAAAACTGTTTTTT

J: TRBJ2-7
V: TRBV5-1
size: once
D: .
CDR3: CASSLGGSSYEQYF
DNA: TGCGCCAGCAGCTTGGGGGGCAGCTCCTACGAGCAGTACTTC

J: TRBJ2-3
V: TRBV5-1
size: .
D: TRBD2
CDR3: CASSSSGLAGLSTDTQYF
DNA: TGCGCCAGCAGCTCCTCTGGACTAGCGGGGTTGAGCACAGATACGCAGTATTTT

J: TRBJ2-6
V: TRBV30
size: .
D: .
CDR3: CAWGGAGLSSGANVLTF
DNA: TGTGCCTGGGGGGGGGCAGGGCTGAGCTCTGGGGCCAACGTCCTGACTTTC

J: TRBJ2-5
V: TRBV4-2
size: .
D: TRBD2
CDR3: CASSQALLLADKETQYF
DNA: TGTGCCAGCAGCCAGGCTCTACTCCTAGCGGATAAAGAGACCCAGTACTTC

J: TRBJ1-5
V: TRBV18
size: .
D: .
CDR3: CASSSSLDQPQHF
DNA: TGTGCCAGCTCGTCCTCTTTAGATCAGCCCCAGCATTTT

J: TRBJ1-6
V: TRBV5-4
size: once
D: .
CDR3: CASSPVEGVGSPLHF
DNA: TGTGCCAGCAGCCCCGTGGAGGGTGTCGGTTCACCCCTCCACTTT

J: TRBJ2-7
V: TRBV6-5
size: .
D: .
CDR3: CASSYGKGSYEQYF
DNA: TGTGCCAGCAGTTACGGGAAGGGGTCCTACGAGCAGTACTTC

J: TRBJ2-3
V: TRBV9
size: .
D: .
CDR3: CASSQGGPITDTQYF
DNA: TGTGCCAGCAGCCAGGGGGGACCCATCACAGATACGCAGTATTTT

J: TRBJ1-5
V: TRBV7-9
size: .
D: .
CDR3: CASSLDLQPQHF
DNA: TGTGCCAGCAGCTTAGATCTTCAGCCCCAGCATTTT

J: TRBJ1-5
V: TRBV25-1
size: .
D: .
CDR3: CASSESGIGQPQHF
DNA: TGTGCCAGCAGTGAATCGGGGATAGGTCAGCCCCAGCATTTT

J: TRBJ1-4
V: TRBV28
size: .
D: .
CDR3: CASKLGGDEKLFF
DNA: TGTGCCAGCAAGCTCGGAGGGGACGAAAAACTGTTTTTT

J: TRBJ2-3
V: TRBV30
size: .
D: .
CDR3: CALSGAADTQYF
DNA: TGTGCCTTATCAGGGGCTGCAGATACGCAGTATTTT

J: TRBJ1-1
V: TRBV19
size: .
D: TRBD1
CDR3: CASSEGALRTGVAFF
DNA: TGTGCCAGTAGTGAGGGGGCCCTAAGGACAGGGGTTGCTTTCTTT

J: TRBJ2-7
V: TRBV7-2
size: .
D: .
CDR3: CASYSYSIPSDEQYF
DNA: TGTGCCAGCTACTCCTATTCCATCCCGAGTGACGAGCAGTACTTC

J: TRBJ1-2
V: TRBV2
size: .
D: .
CDR3: CASSEGGGYTF
DNA: TGTGCCAGCAGTGAAGGCGGTGGCTACACCTTC

J: TRBJ2-2
V: TRBV9
size: .
D: TRBD2
CDR3: CASSVARSAGEAGELFF
DNA: TGTGCCAGCAGCGTAGCTAGGTCAGCGGGGGAGGCCGGGGAGCTGTTTTTT

J: TRBJ1-6
V: TRBV11-2
size: once
D: .
CDR3: CASSLKGLNNSPLHF
DNA: TGTGCCAGCAGCTTAAAGGGGTTAAATAATTCACCCCTCCACTTT

J: TRBJ1-5
V: TRBV5-1
size: once
D: .
CDR3: CASSLVAGEGEPQHF
DNA: TGCGCCAGCAGCTTGGTGGCAGGGGAAGGTGAGCCCCAGCATTTT

J: TRBJ1-5
V: TRBV6-5
size: .
D: .
CDR3: CASSPGTLSNQPQHF
DNA: TGTGCCAGCAGCCCCGGGACACTTAGCAATCAGCCCCAGCATTTT

J: TRBJ1-2
V: TRBV28
size: .
D: .
CDR3: CASSSSANYGYTF
DNA: TGTGCCAGCAGTTCTTCAGCTAACTATGGCTACACCTTC

J: TRBJ1-6
V: TRBV27
size: .
D: .
CDR3: CASSPQGYGSPLHF
DNA: TGTGCCAGCAGTCCCCAGGGGTATGGCTCACCCCTCCACTTT

J: TRBJ1-1
V: TRBV11-3
size: .
D: TRBD1
CDR3: CASSTEDRAAPEAFF
DNA: TGTGCCAGCAGCACCGAGGACAGGGCCGCACCTGAAGCTTTCTTT

J: TRBJ2-7
V: TRBV14
size: .
D: .
CDR3: CASSQEFSEQYF
DNA: TGTGCCAGCAGCCAAGAATTCAGCGAGCAGTACTTC

J: TRBJ2-7
V: TRBV7-9
size: .
D: .
CDR3: CASSLDRSYEQYF
DNA: TGTGCCAGCAGCTTAGACAGATCCTACGAGCAGTACTTC

J: TRBJ1-5
V: TRBV19
size: .
D: .
CDR3: CASTELARTGPQHF
DNA: TGTGCCAGTACGGAGTTGGCCCGAACGGGACCCCAGCATTTT

J: TRBJ1-1
V: TRBV15
size: .
D: .
CDR3: CATSRPGIPEAFF
DNA: TGTGCCACCAGCAGACCGGGAATCCCTGAAGCTTTCTTT

J: TRBJ1-2
V: TRBV12-3/TRBV12-4
size: once
D: TRBD1
CDR3: CASSLTGSSGYTF
DNA: TGTGCCAGCAGTTTGACAGGGTCTAGTGGCTACACCTTC

J: TRBJ1-3
V: TRBV12-3/TRBV12-4
size: .
D: .
CDR3: CASQGNSGNTIYF
DNA: TGTGCCAGCCAGGGGAACTCTGGAAACACCATATATTTT

J: TRBJ2-7
V: TRBV30
size: .
D: TRBD1
CDR3: CAALSWGQGLEQYF
DNA: TGTGCCGCTCTCTCGTGGGGACAGGGTCTCGAGCAGTACTTC

J: TRBJ2-1
V: TRBV6-1
size: .
D: TRBD2
CDR3: CASSEFSGGPTEQFF
DNA: TGTGCCAGCAGTGAATTCAGCGGGGGGCCGACTGAGCAGTTCTTC

J: TRBJ2-6
V: TRBV7-9
size: .
D: .
CDR3: CASSPQTGANVLTF
DNA: TGTGCCAGCAGCCCCCAGACTGGGGCCAACGTCCTGACTTTC

J: TRBJ1-2
V: TRBV7-9
size: .
D: TRBD1
CDR3: CASSADRVGYTF
DNA: TGTGCCAGCAGCGCCGACAGGGTTGGCTACACCTTC

J: TRBJ1-1
V: TRBV28
size: few
D: .
CDR3: CASRTTGWREAFF
DNA: TGTGCCAGCAGGACCACAGGGTGGAGGGAAGCTTTCTTT

J: TRBJ2-7
V: TRBV27
size: .
D: .
CDR3: CASSLLDGSSYEQYF
DNA: TGTGCCAGCAGCCTATTAGACGGGAGCTCCTACGAGCAGTACTTC

J: TRBJ2-3
V: TRBV18
size: .
D: .
CDR3: CASSPRAVGQGADTQYF
DNA: TGTGCCAGCTCACCCCGCGCAGTTGGGCAGGGTGCCGATACGCAGTATTTT

J: TRBJ2-7
V: TRBV7-8
size: .
D: .
CDR3: CASSLAQGFPYEQYF
DNA: TGTGCCAGCAGCTTAGCCCAGGGGTTCCCCTACGAGCAGTACTTC

J: TRBJ2-5
V: TRBV20-1
size: .
D: TRBD2
CDR3: CSASYTLTSGGQETQYF
DNA: TGCAGTGCTAGTTACACACTGACTAGCGGGGGACAAGAGACCCAGTACTTC

J: TRBJ1-5
V: TRBV6-2/TRBV6-3
size: few
D: .
CDR3: CASSYRVGARVQPQHF
DNA: TGTGCCAGCAGTTACCGGGTGGGGGCCCGGGTTCAGCCCCAGCATTTT

J: TRBJ1-2
V: TRBV30
size: .
D: .
CDR3: CAWSGLNEYGYTF
DNA: TGTGCCTGGAGTGGACTGAACGAGTATGGCTACACCTTC

J: TRBJ2-3
V: TRBV6-5
size: .
D: .
CDR3: CASSYGQTDTQYF
DNA: TGTGCCAGCAGTTACGGGCAAACAGATACGCAGTATTTT

J: TRBJ2-2
V: TRBV6-5
size: .
D: TRBD1
CDR3: CASSSGQGIGFGELFF
DNA: TGTGCCAGCAGTTCCGGACAGGGGATTGGGTTCGGGGAGCTGTTTTTT

J: TRBJ1-1
V: TRBV9
size: .
D: .
CDR3: CASSLGGGTEAFF
DNA: TGTGCCAGCAGCCTTGGGGGGGGCACTGAAGCTTTCTTT

J: TRBJ2-1
V: TRBV4-3
size: .
D: TRBD2
CDR3: CASSQADGGVNEQFF
DNA: TGCGCCAGCAGCCAGGCGGACGGGGGGGTCAATGAGCAGTTCTTC

J: TRBJ2-7
V: TRBV19
size: once
D: TRBD1
CDR3: CASSRGDRVTEQYF
DNA: TGTGCCAGTAGTAGGGGGGACAGGGTAACCGAGCAGTACTTC

J: TRBJ2-1
V: TRBV6-4
size: .
D: .
CDR3: CASSDRGGGMNEQFF
DNA: TGTGCCAGCAGTGATAGGGGGGGAGGAATGAATGAGCAGTTCTTC

J: TRBJ1-1
V: TRBV11-2
size: .
D: .
CDR3: CASRQLQGKGTEAFF
DNA: TGTGCCAGCAGACAATTACAGGGAAAGGGCACTGAAGCTTTCTTT

J: TRBJ2-1
V: TRBV5-4
size: .
D: .
CDR3: CASSLIPGGQYIQFF
DNA: TGTGCCAGCAGCTTGATACCGGGGGGCCAATACATCCAGTTCTTC

J: TRBJ1-4
V: TRBV4-1
size: .
D: .
CDR3: CASSQGPINEKLFF
DNA: TGCGCCAGCAGCCAAGGGCCGATAAATGAAAAACTGTTTTTT

J: TRBJ2-1
V: TRBV7-2
size: .
D: .
CDR3: CASSLAFGVSYNEQFF
DNA: TGTGCCAGCAGCTTAGCGTTCGGAGTCTCCTACAATGAGCAGTTCTTC

J: TRBJ2-7
V: TRBV6-2/TRBV6-3
size: .
D: TRBD2
CDR3: CASSKHEAGGSYEQYF
DNA: TGTGCCAGCAGTAAACACGAGGCGGGGGGGTCCTACGAGCAGTACTTC